This is a list of T cell receptor beta chains from one sample in a study of T cells in Graves' hyperthyroidism and ophthalmopathy. TCRdb re-called the multiplex PCR reads through MiXCR, storing one row per CDR3 protein. The repertoire has 450,000 to 600,000 distinct CDR3 sequences, less than 15% of them found once; the top ten carry about 15%. The sequenced sample consisted of blood. These receptors all stem from a woman aged 40-49 years with Graves' hyperthyroidism. Both conserved end residues are part of each CDR3. A D gene is named only where the DNA matches it firmly. Size is stated for part of the rows, as once, few or many counts, or as a class when the clone is expanded.

V gene,clone size,D gene,J gene,CDR3 length,CDR3 DNA,CDR3 protein
TRBV28,many,TRBD2,TRBJ2-7,16,TGTGCCAGCAGTTTCTCCCTAGCGGGACTTAACTACGAGCAGTACTTC,CASSFSLAGLNYEQYF
TRBV5-6,.,TRBD1,TRBJ1-2,14,TGTGCCGGCACCCGGACAGGGGAAAACTATGGCTACACCTTC,CAGTRTGENYGYTF
TRBV11-2,.,TRBD2,TRBJ2-7,15,TGTGCCAGCAGCCGAGGGACTAGCGGGAGCGGCGAGCAGTACTTC,CASSRGTSGSGEQYF
TRBV28,.,.,TRBJ1-3,15,TGTGCCAGCAGTTTCCCCACGGGCTCTGGAAACACCATATATTTT,CASSFPTGSGNTIYF
TRBV27,.,.,TRBJ1-4,14,TGTGCCAGCAGTTTAAGACGGCCTAATGAAAAACTGTTTTTT,CASSLRRPNEKLFF
TRBV9,few,TRBD2,TRBJ2-2,15,TGTGCCAGCAGCGTAACTAGCGCCTACACCGGGGAGCTGTTTTTT,CASSVTSAYTGELFF
TRBV5-8,.,TRBD1,TRBJ2-7,14,TGTGCCAGCAGCTGGGACAGGGCGTCCGCCGAGCAGTACTTC,CASSWDRASAEQYF
TRBV7-9,many,TRBD2,TRBJ2-7,16,TGTGCCAGCAGCCCAAGACTAGCGGGAGGCCCTCGGGAGCAGTACTTC,CASSPRLAGGPREQYF
TRBV2,many,.,TRBJ2-7,14,TGTGCCAGCAAAGTGGACAAGGGAACCTACGAGCAGTACTTC,CASKVDKGTYEQYF
TRBV7-2,many,.,TRBJ1-6,14,TGTGCCAGCAGCTTAGCTACAGGGAATTCACCCCTCCACTTT,CASSLATGNSPLHF
TRBV27,many,.,TRBJ1-2,15,TGTGCCAGCAAAAATCTCCGGGACCGCCGGGATGGCTACACCTTC,CASKNLRDRRDGYTF
TRBV7-9,.,.,TRBJ2-1,13,TGTGCCAGCAGCTCTGGGACCCCAAGTGAGCAGTTCTTC,CASSSGTPSEQFF
TRBV6-2/TRBV6-3,many,TRBD1,TRBJ2-7,15,TGTGCCAGCAGTTACCTGGGACAGGCCGTGGGCGAGCAGTACTTC,CASSYLGQAVGEQYF
TRBV5-5,many,.,TRBJ2-2,17,TGTGCCAGCAGCTTCTTTTCTGATGCGGGGCCGACCGGGGAGCTGTTTTTT,CASSFFSDAGPTGELFF
TRBV24-1,few,.,TRBJ2-2,12,TGTGCCACCAGTGGAGAGACCGGGGAGCTGTTTTTT,CATSGETGELFF
TRBV29-1,.,.,TRBJ1-2,11,TGCAGCGTTGAAGAGGGCTATGGCTACACCTTC,CSVEEGYGYTF
TRBV20-1,few,.,TRBJ2-1,12,TGCAGTGCTAGATCAGGGGCCAATGAGCAGTTCTTC,CSARSGANEQFF
TRBV5-1,few,TRBD2,TRBJ2-1,14,TGCGCCAGCAGCCCCCGGGAGGGTGGCTATGAGCAGTTCTTC,CASSPREGGYEQFF
TRBV5-1,few,.,TRBJ2-7,13,TGCGCCAGCCGACCAGCGGTCTCCTACGAGCAGTACTTC,CASRPAVSYEQYF
TRBV7-2,many,TRBD2,TRBJ2-3,16,TGTGCCAGCAGCCCCGGGACTAGCGGGATTACAGATACGCAGTATTTT,CASSPGTSGITDTQYF
TRBV2,few,.,TRBJ2-7,14,TGTGCCAGCAGTGAATTGGGAGGGGGCTACGAGCAGTACTTC,CASSELGGGYEQYF
TRBV7-9,.,.,TRBJ1-4,14,TGTGCCAGCAGCGCGGGTAGGGCTAATGAAAAACTGTTTTTT,CASSAGRANEKLFF
TRBV6-2/TRBV6-3,many,.,TRBJ2-5,14,TGTGCCACCACCCCTTCGGGCCCCGGCGGGACCCAGTACTTC,CATTPSGPGGTQYF
TRBV3-1,many,.,TRBJ2-4,13,TGTGCCAGCAGCTCTTCGCGGGTGTCCATTCAGTACTTC,CASSSSRVSIQYF
TRBV5-1,few,.,TRBJ2-2,13,TGCGCCAGCAGCTTGGGAGATTCCGGGGAGCTGTTTTTT,CASSLGDSGELFF
TRBV5-1,many,TRBD2,TRBJ2-5,16,TGCGCCAGCAGCCTTGGACTAGCGGGAGGTCGGGAGACCCAGTACTTC,CASSLGLAGGRETQYF
TRBV20-1,many,TRBD1,TRBJ1-5,15,TGCAGTGCGGGACAGGGGGGAGGAAGCAATCAGCCCCAGCATTTT,CSAGQGGGSNQPQHF
TRBV12-3/TRBV12-4,many,TRBD1,TRBJ2-3,15,TGTGCCAGCACCTACGGGACAGCCCACACAGATACGCAGTATTTT,CASTYGTAHTDTQYF
TRBV29-1,many,TRBD2,TRBJ2-1,14,TGCAGCGTTGGAGCTAGCGGGATCTACAATGAGCAGTTCTTC,CSVGASGIYNEQFF
TRBV2,many,.,TRBJ1-5,14,TGTGCCAGCAGCCTCGACAGCAACAATCAGCCCCAGCATTTT,CASSLDSNNQPQHF
TRBV12-3/TRBV12-4,.,.,TRBJ1-1,13,TGTGCCAGCAGACGTAAGACGAACACTGAAGCTTTCTTT,CASRRKTNTEAFF
TRBV29-1,few,TRBD1,TRBJ1-2,12,TGCAGCGTTGGGACAGGCTTATCTGGCTACACCTTC,CSVGTGLSGYTF
TRBV5-5,many,.,TRBJ2-7,15,TGTGCCAGCAGCTTGGAATTACTACTAACCTACGAGCAGTACTTC,CASSLELLLTYEQYF
TRBV15,many,.,TRBJ2-7,14,TGTGCCACCAGCAGAGATCTAGAGGGGAGGGAGCAGTACTTC,CATSRDLEGREQYF
TRBV3-1,.,.,TRBJ2-2,12,TGTGCCAGCAGCCACTCATCCGGGGAGCTGTTTTTT,CASSHSSGELFF
TRBV20-1,few,TRBD2,TRBJ2-7,14,TGCAGTCCCAAGGTTTCTAGCGGGAGCAACGAGCAGTACTTC,CSPKVSSGSNEQYF
TRBV24-1,.,TRBD2,TRBJ2-3,17,TGTGCCACCAGTGAGGGACTAGCCCATGGGCGCACAGATACGCAGTATTTT,CATSEGLAHGRTDTQYF
TRBV6-6,many,TRBD1,TRBJ2-7,17,TGTGCCAGCAGTTACTCGATGGCTGGACAGGGGTTGTACGAGCAGTACTTC,CASSYSMAGQGLYEQYF
TRBV5-1,many,TRBD1,TRBJ2-1,15,TGCGCCAGCAGCTCAGGGGGCGCCAGGGGCAATGAGCAGTTCTTC,CASSSGGARGNEQFF
TRBV5-6,few,TRBD1,TRBJ2-1,17,TGTGCCAGCAGCTTGTCAAGCAGGGGGCTGACCTACAATGAGCAGTTCTTC,CASSLSSRGLTYNEQFF
TRBV7-9,few,TRBD1,TRBJ1-2,16,TGTGCCAGCAGCATAAAAGACAGGGGATCCTACTATGGCTACACCTTC,CASSIKDRGSYYGYTF
TRBV5-1,many,.,TRBJ1-1,17,TGCGCCAGCAGCTTGGCGGGGGCAGTTAGCATGAACACTGAAGCTTTCTTT,CASSLAGAVSMNTEAFF
TRBV10-3,once,TRBD1,TRBJ2-1,14,TGTGCCATCAGTGAGTCGACAGGGGGCCGTGAGCAGTTCTTC,CAISESTGGREQFF
TRBV12-3/TRBV12-4,.,TRBD1,TRBJ1-2,16,TGTGCCAGCAGTACCGGGACAGGGGGCGCGAGGGATGGCTACACCTTC,CASSTGTGGARDGYTF
TRBV6-2/TRBV6-3,few,TRBD2,TRBJ2-2,17,TGTGCCAGCAGTTACTCTCGGCGGGAGGGGTTCACCGGGGAGCTGTTTTTT,CASSYSRREGFTGELFF
TRBV7-8,many,TRBD1,TRBJ1-5,15,TGTGCCAGCAGCTTACAGGGGGGGAGCAATCAGCCCCAGCATTTT,CASSLQGGSNQPQHF
TRBV5-5,few,.,TRBJ1-1,17,TGTGCCAGCAGCGTGTTACCGGGACGGAAAATGAACACTGAAGCTTTCTTT,CASSVLPGRKMNTEAFF
TRBV2,many,.,TRBJ1-5,14,TGTGCCAGCAGTGAGGGGGCAAACAATCAGCCCCAGCATTTT,CASSEGANNQPQHF
TRBV2,few,.,TRBJ1-2,15,TGTGCCAGCAGCGACCCCCAACAGGGTTACTATGGCTACACCTTC,CASSDPQQGYYGYTF
TRBV6-1,many,.,TRBJ1-2,17,TGTGCCAGCAGTGTTGACAGCCTCTTTGGGCCTAACTATGGCTACACCTTC,CASSVDSLFGPNYGYTF
TRBV7-3,once,TRBD2,TRBJ2-5,14,TGTGCCAGCAGCGCTCAAGCGGGAGAGGAGACCCAGTACTTC,CASSAQAGEETQYF
TRBV19,few,TRBD2,TRBJ2-3,16,TGTGCCAGTAGTACTCAAGCGGGAGTCGGTACAGATACGCAGTATTTT,CASSTQAGVGTDTQYF
TRBV4-1,.,.,TRBJ2-2,16,TGCGCCAGCAGCCAACCCGGACAGTCGGACACCGGGGAGCTGTTTTTT,CASSQPGQSDTGELFF
TRBV5-4,.,.,TRBJ1-1,14,TGTGCCAGCAGCTTTCACGGCGGAGACACTGAAGCTTTCTTT,CASSFHGGDTEAFF
TRBV7-3,few,.,TRBJ2-2,18,TGTGCCAGCAGCCCCAGTAGCCTTAACGTTGGGAGCACCGGGGAGCTGTTTTTT,CASSPSSLNVGSTGELFF